Sequencing of this T cell receptor beta chain was carried out in a study of regulatory T cells in long-lasting Graves disease. Findings and caveats of the study: Persistent cases favored TRBV28, TRBJ1-2 and TRBJ2-5. Persistent Graves' patients had lower TCR diversity than newly diagnosed ones.

This clonotype has a count of ten or more. Its antigen is unknown. CDR3 length: 13 amino acids. Germline assignment: CDR1 ENHRY and CDR2 SYGVKD. The V and J ends lost 6 bases and 3 bases respectively, with 11 bases between them. CDR3-region Arm-PCR and iRepertoire HTBI primers produced the TCR beta libraries. Using its own MiXCR run on the multiplex PCR reads, TCRdb lists one record per CDR3 protein. Of approximately 460,000 distinct CDR3 sequences listed, roughly 15% are singletons. The time point denotes: newly diagnosed GD, antithyroid drugs for less than 3 months. PBMC-extracted RNA yielded the TCR library. American Thyroid Association guidelines were used to diagnose Graves' disease. The same specimen was also included in a second study, on T cells in Graves' hyperthyroidism and ophthalmopathy. That study adds: TCR CDR3 underwent first-round RT-PCR with the HTBI primer set.

This receptor was obtained from a woman in her 30s with Graves disease. The specimen comprised peripheral blood mononuclear cells (PBMCs), sampled at new diagnosis, from a patient treated with antithyroid drugs. This chain connects TRBV10-3 to TRBJ1-1; D is uncertain. In nucleotides, the CDR3 is TGTGCCATCAGCAGAGGACGGTACACTGAAGCTTTCTTT. This translates into CAISRGRYTEAFF.